This TCR beta chain originates from a study of blood T cell repertoires in COVID-19. A word on this clone: A junction boundary mismatches the germline segment, possibly from a read error.

Germline CDR1 and CDR2: SGHNT and YYREEE (reference sequence). The CDR3 runs 14 residues. The table came from immunoSEQ multiplex PCR; TCRdb's copy has only in-frame clones and leaves some out. The data show more than 70,000 clones, around nine tenths seen once. The sequencing sample was made of peripheral blood. This receptor was obtained from a woman of 80 years or more with acute or convalescent COVID-19. V and J are TRBV5-4 and TRBJ2-4, with D perhaps TRBD1 (6 bases). The CDR3: CASSLRTEDSIQYF. CDR3 coding DNA: TGTGCCAGCAGCTTGCGGACAGAAGATAGCATTCAGTACTTT.